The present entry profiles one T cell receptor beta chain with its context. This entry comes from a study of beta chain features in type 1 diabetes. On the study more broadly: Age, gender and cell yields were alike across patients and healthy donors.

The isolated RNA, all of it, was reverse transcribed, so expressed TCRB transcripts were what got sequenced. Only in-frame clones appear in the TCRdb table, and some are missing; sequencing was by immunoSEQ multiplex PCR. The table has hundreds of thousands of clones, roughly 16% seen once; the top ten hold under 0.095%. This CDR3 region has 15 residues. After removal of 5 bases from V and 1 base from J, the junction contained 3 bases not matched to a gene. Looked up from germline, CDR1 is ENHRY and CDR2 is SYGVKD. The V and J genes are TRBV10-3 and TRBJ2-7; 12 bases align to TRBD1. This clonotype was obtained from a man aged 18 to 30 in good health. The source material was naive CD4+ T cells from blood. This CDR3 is CAISPGQGASYEQYF. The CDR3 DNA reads TGTGCCATCAGTCCGGGACAGGGGGCTTCCTACGAGCAGTACTTC.